This is a list of T cell receptor beta chains from one sample in a study of cytomegalovirus exposure and HLA in healthy donors. Profiled with immunoSEQ multiplex PCR; TCRdb holds only in-frame clones, not every one. The sample consists of roughly 140,000 clones, around 77% of them appearing once. Sequencing was performed on PBMCs. Receptors originate from a woman aged 45-60 years in good health and CMV-seronegative. Each CDR3 is given with its conserved first and last residue. The D gene is left open where the match is weak. Clone size is shown for a subset of rows, as once, few, many or a class of expanded clone.

clone size	V gene	J gene	D gene	CDR3 protein
NA	TRBV9	TRBJ2-7	NA	CASSGWTVRQYF
NA	TRBV19	TRBJ1-4	NA	CASSRGSATEKLFF
NA	TRBV7-7	TRBJ2-2	TRBD1	CASSPGTGEGTGELFF
NA	TRBV7-8	TRBJ1-6	NA	CASSYRPGRYSPLHF
NA	TRBV20-1	TRBJ1-1	NA	CSGGESTEAFF
NA	TRBV25-1	TRBJ2-7	TRBD1	CASSEVRTGGYEQYF
NA	TRBV5-6	TRBJ2-5	NA	CASSFRSAQETQYF
NA	TRBV7-9	TRBJ1-4	NA	CASSLAGLEKLFF
NA	TRBV7-9	TRBJ2-7	NA	CASTALNSYEQYF
NA	TRBV4-1	TRBJ1-3	TRBD1	CASSQGDRGNTIYF
NA	TRBV6-1	TRBJ2-1	NA	CASSELGAMVINYNEQFF
NA	TRBV7-8	TRBJ1-5	TRBD1	CASSNTGVGDQPQHF
NA	TRBV18	TRBJ1-5	NA	CASSLGQDSNQPQHF
few	TRBV7-8	TRBJ2-7	NA	CASSPGSYEQYF
NA	TRBV21-1	TRBJ1-2	NA	CASGPGELDYGYTF
NA	TRBV19	TRBJ2-7	TRBD1	CASSRQGLYEQYF